This T cell receptor beta chain is drawn from a study of shared clonotypes between healthy human individuals. Study-level points and caveats: Among donors, sharing of clonotypes was expected to be affected by sequencing depth. Lower generation probabilities were found for non-shared clonotypes than for those shared by all four donors. The diversity represented, both genetic and in exposure history, was limited by few donors.

Concerning this clone: What it binds is not known.

CD8 cells classed as naive were CD45RO-negative and positively selected for CCR7, excluding terminally differentiated effector memory CD45RA+ cells. The authors' processing: Filtering differed for immunoSEQ, which gave only junction sequences without quality scores. Repertoires were generated with immunoSEQ multiplex PCR, while TCRdb's copy carries only in-frame clones and drops some. The DNA was the basis for D and trimming; V, J and clone size are from that table. Of hundreds of thousands of clones in the sample, approximately 96% were seen once. CDR3 length: 15 residues. V was clipped by 0 bases and J by 6 bases; unmatched bases: 6. Germline CDR1 reads SGHDT; CDR2 reads YYEEEE.

The gene calls are TRBV5-6 and TRBJ2-3, with 8 bases aligning to TRBD1. This sequence originates from a woman between 25 and 40 years old in good health. Sequencing was performed on naive CD8+ T cells sorted from blood. The DNA of the CDR3 is TGTGCCAGCAGCTTGGCCACAGGGGGAAGGGATACGCAGTATTTT. Encoded protein: CASSLATGGRDTQYF.